This T cell receptor beta chain came from a study of blood T cell repertoires in COVID-19. Study context: COVID-19 samples collected from the United States, Italy and Spain covered acute and convalescent phases. The analysed material was cDNA or gDNA that came from T cells, B-cell-depleted T cells, or PBMCs.

This CDR3 contains 15 residues. The V and J ends lost 0 bases and 9 bases respectively, with 18 bases between them. Germline-derived CDR1 and CDR2 are SGHDT and YYEEEE. In the original workflow: The authors estimated nucleated cell counts from reference gene primer amplification. The repertoire was sequenced with immunoSEQ multiplex PCR; TCRdb's copy has only in-frame clones and lacks some. V and J calls plus clone size are reproduced from that table; the DNA served to infer D and trimming. In the table there are under 250,000 clones, around 81% of which are singletons. The V gene is TRBV5-6, the J gene TRBJ1-2; TRBD1 might be the D (5 bases). Sequencing was done on a sample of peripheral blood. The sequence was obtained from a woman in her sixties or seventies with active or convalescent COVID-19. The CDR3 DNA is TGTGCCAGCAGCTTGGAAGGGCGACAGTCAGTGAGCTACACCTTC. Translated, it gives CASSLEGRQSVSYTF. Looking up the rest from reference TRBV5-6 and TRBJ1-2 gives the full variable domain: DAGVTQSPTHLIKTRGQQVTLRCSPKSGHDTVSWYQQALGQGPQFIFQYYEEEERQRGNFPDRFSGHQFPNYSSELNVNALLLGDSALYLCASSLEGRQSVSYTFGSGTRLTVV.